This T cell receptor beta chain is drawn from a study of cytomegalovirus exposure and HLA in healthy donors. Amplification used 60 Vbeta primers and 13 Jbeta primers. Profiled with immunoSEQ multiplex PCR; TCRdb holds only in-frame clones, not every one. This repertoire shows more than 65,000 clones, around 82% found once; its top ten account for 1.9%. This CDR3 comprises 14 residues. Germline V gives CDR1 KGHSH, CDR2 LQKENI. V lost 6 bases and J lost 1, with 11 bases in between. The clonotype originates from a man aged 18 to 30 in good health and CMV-seronegative. The sequenced sample consisted of PBMCs. V gene TRBV18 combines with J gene TRBJ2-3; D ambiguous. CDR3 amino acids: CASSPSSRTDTQYF. The CDR3 DNA is TGTGCCAGCTCCCCCTCCTCTCGCACAGATACGCAGTATTTT.